Shown below are 9 T cell receptor beta chains from a single sample sequenced in a study of T cell responses to AZD1222 COVID-19 vaccine. Here immunoSEQ multiplex PCR was the method, and the copy in TCRdb shows in-frame clones only, minus some. This table has about 120,000 clones, about 92% appearing once. Sequenced material: peripheral blood, taken 28 days after the second AZD1222 dose. The receptors were gathered from an adult who received the AZD1222 COVID-19 vaccine.

This clone was seen just once. The chain recombines TRBV11-2 with TRBJ2-3; TRBD2 might be the D (5 bases). The V end was cut by 2 bases, the J end by 5 bases, with 14 bases between. Germline CDR1 SGHAT, CDR2 FQNNGV. There are 15 residues in the CDR3. The CDR3 sequence is CASSLRRGLQDTQYF. The DNA for the CDR3 is TGTGCCAGCAGCTTACGCCGGGGTCTCCAAGATACGCAGTATTTT.

The chain recombines TRBV10-3 with TRBJ1-4; TRBD1 agrees at 7 bases. With V trimmed by 3 bases and J by 8 bases, 6 bases remained unmatched. The CDR3 is 14 amino acids. CDR1 ENHRY and CDR2 SYGVKD come from the germline V gene. CDR3 in amino acids: CAISDARGDEKLFF. In nucleotides, the CDR3 is TGTGCCATCAGTGATGCCAGGGGGGACGAAAAACTGTTTTTT.

The CDR3 bases are TGTGCCAGCAGCTTAGGACAGCCTCCCGGCCATGGCTACACCTTC. Its translation is CASSLGQPPGHGYTF. The chain is built from TRBV7-2 and TRBJ1-2, with D maybe TRBD1 (5 bases). Germline CDR1 and CDR2: SGHTA and FQGNSA. This CDR3 has 15 amino acids. Trimming left V 1 base short and J 6 bases short, with 15 bases between. Supplemented by reference TRBV7-2 and TRBJ1-2, the full variable domain reads GAGVSQSPSNKVTEKGKDVELRCDPISGHTALYWYRQSLGQGLEFLIYFQGNSAPDKSGLPSDRFSAERTGGSVSTLTIQRTQQEDSAVYLCASSLGQPPGHGYTFGSGTRLTVV.

The rearrangement uses TRBV29-1 and TRBJ2-1, with 8 bases that match TRBD2. There are 12 residues in the CDR3. Trimming removed 5 bases from V and 9 bases from J; junction bases left unmatched: 6. Germline CDR1 SQVTM, CDR2 ANQGSEA. CDR3 DNA sequence: TGCAGCGTTAGCGGGAGCCGCAGTGAGCAGTTCTTC. This codes for CSVSGSRSEQFF.

This clone was seen just once. The gene calls are TRBV27 and TRBJ2-5; D gene ambiguous. The germline V gene encodes CDR1 MNHEY and CDR2 SMNVEV (reference sequence). V was shortened by 2 bases and J by 1 base, with 32 bases between the two germline ends. The CDR3 length is 22 residues. The CDR3 nucleotides are TGTGCCAGCAGTTTAACGCGACCCGGAAGACAACTTACCACGCTCGTCCAAGAGACCCAGTACTTC. It yields the protein CASSLTRPGRQLTTLVQETQYF.

CDR3 coding DNA: TGTGCCAGCAGGCCGAGCGCAGCGGGCCGTTACAATGAGCAGTTCTTC. It translates to CASRPSAAGRYNEQFF. V and J are TRBV25-1 and TRBJ2-1; tentatively, D is TRBD2 (6 bases). Germline CDR1 and CDR2: MGHDK and SYGVNS. The CDR3 totals 16 residues. V was pared by 6 bases and J by 4 bases, with 19 bases between.

The chain uses TRBV5-1 and TRBJ2-2, with D perhaps matching TRBD1 or TRBD2 (5 bases each). The V gene's germline CDR1 is SGHRS and CDR2 YFSETQ. The CDR3 is made up of 16 amino acids. V lost 0 bases to trimming and J lost 0 bases, with 9 bases between them. CDR3 protein: CASSLAGSPNTGELFF. The CDR3 bases are TGCGCCAGCAGCTTGGCAGGGAGTCCGAACACCGGGGAGCTGTTTTTT.

This clone is a singleton in its sample. This rearrangement joins TRBV5-5 to TRBJ1-5; 7 nucleotides match TRBD1. Germline loops: CDR1 SGHKS, CDR2 YYEKEE (reference sequence). The CDR3 length is 15 residues. V was clipped by 0 bases and J by 3 bases; unmatched bases: 3. The DNA for the CDR3 is TGTGCCAGCAGCTTGGAAGGGGGCTCCAATCAGCCCCAGCATTTT. This sequence encodes CASSLEGGSNQPQHF.

This chain joins TRBV7-9 and TRBJ2-2, with D maybe TRBD2 (7 bases). The CDR3 is 16 amino acids. Germline V lookup: CDR1 SEHNR, CDR2 FQNEAQ (reference sequence). The germline V and J ends were trimmed by 8 bases and 3 bases, with 19 bases remaining between them. As DNA, the CDR3 is TGTGCCAGCGGAAGAACGGGGGGCAAACACACCGGGGAGCTGTTTTTT. This gives the protein CASGRTGGKHTGELFF.